Below, one T cell receptor (beta chain) is given with its context. According to the study, TCR beta libraries were built with iRepertoire HTBI primers and CDR3-region Arm-PCR. TCRdb itself ran the multiplex PCR reads through MiXCR, one entry per CDR3 protein. Counted here are 550,000 or so distinct CDR3 sequences, approximately 12% occurring once; the ten biggest clones make up approximately 9.6%. As to time point: newly diagnosed GD, antithyroid drugs for less than 3 months. PBMC-extracted RNA yielded the TCR library. The data are from a study of regulatory T cells in long-lasting Graves disease. V was trimmed by 7 bases and J by 1 base, leaving 10 bases between them. This CDR3 region has 13 residues. Germline CDR1 and CDR2: SNHLY and FYNNEI. The same data also contributed to another study, on T cells in Graves' hyperthyroidism and ophthalmopathy.

The chain is built from TRBV2 and TRBJ1-1; D gene ambiguous. This sample comprised peripheral blood mononuclear cells (PBMCs), obtained at new diagnosis, from a patient treated with antithyroid drugs. The clonotype comes from a woman aged 30 to 39 with Graves disease. The CDR3 DNA is TGTGCCAGCATTCCCGCCGGGAACACTGAAGCTTTCTTT. Its protein is CASIPAGNTEAFF.